This T cell receptor beta chain came from a study of blood T cell repertoires in COVID-19. Across the study: Sample material is recorded as cDNA or gDNA derived from T cells, B-cell-depleted T cells, or PBMCs.

This CDR3 contains 16 residues. J lost 6 bases, V lost 0 bases, and 4 bases had no gene match. In germline, CDR1 is MNHEY, CDR2 SVGAGI. Original analysis: Nucleated cell number was recorded as an estimate derived from reference gene primer amplification. Clones were sequenced by immunoSEQ multiplex PCR, and TCRdb holds only the in-frame ones, with some missing. V, J and clone size derive from that table, while D and trimming were established from the DNA sequence. This table has about 79,000 clones, roughly 89% appearing once. The gene calls are TRBV6-5 and TRBJ1-6; TRBD1 agrees at 8 bases. The sample consisted of peripheral blood. The receptor's source is a man aged 50-60 years with active COVID-19. CDR3 amino acids: CASSYSRQGINSPLHF. CDR3 DNA: TGTGCCAGCAGTTACTCCCGACAGGGGATTAATTCACCCCTCCACTTT.